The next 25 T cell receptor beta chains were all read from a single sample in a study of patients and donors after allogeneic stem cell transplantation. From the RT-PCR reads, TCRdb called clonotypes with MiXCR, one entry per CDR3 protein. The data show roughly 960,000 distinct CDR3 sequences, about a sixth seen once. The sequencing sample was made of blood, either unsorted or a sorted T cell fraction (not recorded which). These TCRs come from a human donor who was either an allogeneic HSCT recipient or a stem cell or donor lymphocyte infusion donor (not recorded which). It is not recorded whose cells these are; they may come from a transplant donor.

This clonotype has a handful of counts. The CDR3 DNA sequence: TGCGCCAGCAGCTTTACTAAGGGAACTGAAGCTTTCTTT. Residues: CASSFTKGTEAFF. The rearrangement uses TRBV5-1 and TRBJ1-1; D ambiguous. Trimming cost V 2 bases and J 5 bases, with 10 bases left between them. This CDR3 is built from 13 residues. Germline V CDR1 and CDR2: SGHRS, YFSETQ. Together with reference TRBV5-1 and TRBJ1-1, the CDR3 gives the full variable domain: KAGVTQTPRYLIKTRGQQVTLSCSPISGHRSVSWYQQTPGQGLQFLFEYFSETQRNKGNFPGRFSGRQFSNSRSEMNVSTLELGDSALYLCASSFTKGTEAFFGQGTRLTVV.

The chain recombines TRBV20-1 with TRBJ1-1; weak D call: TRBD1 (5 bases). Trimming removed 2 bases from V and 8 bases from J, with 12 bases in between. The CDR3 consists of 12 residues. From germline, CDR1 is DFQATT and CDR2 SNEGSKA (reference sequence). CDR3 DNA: TGCAGTGCTAGATACGGGACTCCGGAAGCTTTCTTT. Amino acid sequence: CSARYGTPEAFF.

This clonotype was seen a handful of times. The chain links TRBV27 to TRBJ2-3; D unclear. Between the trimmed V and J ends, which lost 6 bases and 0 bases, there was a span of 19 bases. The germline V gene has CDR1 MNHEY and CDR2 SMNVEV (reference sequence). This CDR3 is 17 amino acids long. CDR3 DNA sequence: TGTGCCAGCAGCCCAATCCGGGTCTTAACTAGCACAGATACGCAGTATTTT. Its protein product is CASSPIRVLTSTDTQYF.

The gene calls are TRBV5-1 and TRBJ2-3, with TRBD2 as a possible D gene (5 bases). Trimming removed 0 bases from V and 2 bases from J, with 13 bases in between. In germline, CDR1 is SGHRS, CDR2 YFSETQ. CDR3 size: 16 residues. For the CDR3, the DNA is TGCGCCAGCAGCTTGGGGACTTTCCGTTACACAGATACGCAGTATTTT. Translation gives CASSLGTFRYTDTQYF.

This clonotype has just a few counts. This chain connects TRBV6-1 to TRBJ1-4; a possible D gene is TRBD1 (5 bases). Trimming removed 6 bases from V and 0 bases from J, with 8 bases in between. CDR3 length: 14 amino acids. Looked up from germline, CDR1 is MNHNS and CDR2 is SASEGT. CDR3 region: CASRDISTNEKLFF. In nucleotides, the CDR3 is TGTGCCAGCAGGGACATATCAACTAATGAAAAACTGTTTTTT.

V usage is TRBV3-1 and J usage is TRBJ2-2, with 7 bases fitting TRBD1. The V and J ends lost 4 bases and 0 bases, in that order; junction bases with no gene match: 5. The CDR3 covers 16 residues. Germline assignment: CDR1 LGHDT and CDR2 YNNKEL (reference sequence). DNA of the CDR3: TGTGCCAGCAGCCGGGACAGAAACTCGAACACCGGGGAGCTGTTTTTT. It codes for CASSRDRNSNTGELFF.

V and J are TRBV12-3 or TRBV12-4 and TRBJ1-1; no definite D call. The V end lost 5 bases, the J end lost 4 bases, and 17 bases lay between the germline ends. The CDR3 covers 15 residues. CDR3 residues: CASSPRTEYGTEAFF. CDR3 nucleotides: TGTGCCAGCAGTCCCCGGACGGAGTACGGCACTGAAGCTTTCTTT.

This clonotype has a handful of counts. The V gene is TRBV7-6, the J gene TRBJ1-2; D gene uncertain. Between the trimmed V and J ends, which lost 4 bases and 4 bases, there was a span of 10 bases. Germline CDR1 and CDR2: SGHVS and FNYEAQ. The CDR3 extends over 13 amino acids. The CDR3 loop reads CASSSGSFYGYTF. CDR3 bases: TGTGCCAGCAGCTCCGGGTCTTTCTATGGCTACACCTTC.

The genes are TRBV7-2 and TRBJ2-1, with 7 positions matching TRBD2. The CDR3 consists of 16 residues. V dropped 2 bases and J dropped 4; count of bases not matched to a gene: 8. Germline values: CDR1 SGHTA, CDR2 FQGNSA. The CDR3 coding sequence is TGTGCCAGCAGCTTACGGGGCGGCGGGAGTTACAATGAGCAGTTCTTC. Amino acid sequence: CASSLRGGGSYNEQFF.

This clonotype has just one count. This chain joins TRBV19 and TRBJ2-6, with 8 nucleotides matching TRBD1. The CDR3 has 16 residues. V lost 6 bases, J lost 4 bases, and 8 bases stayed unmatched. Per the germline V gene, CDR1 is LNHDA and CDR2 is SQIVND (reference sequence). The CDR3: CASSNQGASGANVLTF. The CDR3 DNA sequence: TGTGCCAGTAGCAACCAGGGGGCGAGCGGGGCCAACGTCCTGACTTTC.

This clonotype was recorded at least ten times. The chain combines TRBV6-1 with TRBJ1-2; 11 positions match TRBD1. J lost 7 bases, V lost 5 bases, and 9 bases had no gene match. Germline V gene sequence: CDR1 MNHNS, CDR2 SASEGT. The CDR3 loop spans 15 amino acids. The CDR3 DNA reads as TGTGCCAGCAGTCCCGGGACAGGGGGGACTGTTGGCTACACCTTC. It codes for CASSPGTGGTVGYTF.

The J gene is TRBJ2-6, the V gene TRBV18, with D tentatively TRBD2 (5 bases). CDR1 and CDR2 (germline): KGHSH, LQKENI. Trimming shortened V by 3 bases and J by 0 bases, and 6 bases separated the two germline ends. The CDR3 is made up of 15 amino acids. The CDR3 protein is CASSPRGSGANVLTF. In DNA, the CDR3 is TGTGCCAGCTCACCCCGGGGCTCTGGGGCCAACGTCCTGACTTTC.

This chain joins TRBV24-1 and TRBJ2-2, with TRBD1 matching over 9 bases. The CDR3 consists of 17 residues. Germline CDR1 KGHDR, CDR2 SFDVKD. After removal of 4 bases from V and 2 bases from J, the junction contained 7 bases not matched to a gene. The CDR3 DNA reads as TGTGCCACCAGTGACCGAGACAGGGGGAAAAACACCGGGGAGCTGTTTTTT. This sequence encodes CATSDRDRGKNTGELFF.

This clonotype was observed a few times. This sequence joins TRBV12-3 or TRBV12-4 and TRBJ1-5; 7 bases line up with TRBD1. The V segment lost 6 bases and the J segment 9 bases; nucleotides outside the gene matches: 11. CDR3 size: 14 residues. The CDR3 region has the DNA TGTGCCAGCAGCCTAGGGGGCGCGGGGCCGCCCCAGCATTTT. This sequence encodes CASSLGGAGPPQHF.

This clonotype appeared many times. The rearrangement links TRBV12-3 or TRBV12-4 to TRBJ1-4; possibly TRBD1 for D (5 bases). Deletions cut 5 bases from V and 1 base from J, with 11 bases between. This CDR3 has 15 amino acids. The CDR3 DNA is TGTGCCAGCAGTCGGGACGAAAAAACTAATGAAAAACTGTTTTTT. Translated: CASSRDEKTNEKLFF.

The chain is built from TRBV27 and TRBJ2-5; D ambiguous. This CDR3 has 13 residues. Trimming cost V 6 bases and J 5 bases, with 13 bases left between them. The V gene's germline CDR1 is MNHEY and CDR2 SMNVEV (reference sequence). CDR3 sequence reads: CASSPSAGETQYF. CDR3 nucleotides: TGTGCCAGCAGCCCCTCGGCTGGCGAGACCCAGTACTTC.

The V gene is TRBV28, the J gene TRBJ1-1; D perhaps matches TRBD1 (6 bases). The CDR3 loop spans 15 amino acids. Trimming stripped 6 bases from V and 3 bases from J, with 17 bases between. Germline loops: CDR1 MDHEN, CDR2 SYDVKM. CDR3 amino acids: CASRGQSLGDTEAFF. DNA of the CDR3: TGTGCCAGCAGAGGACAGAGTCTGGGGGACACTGAAGCTTTCTTT.

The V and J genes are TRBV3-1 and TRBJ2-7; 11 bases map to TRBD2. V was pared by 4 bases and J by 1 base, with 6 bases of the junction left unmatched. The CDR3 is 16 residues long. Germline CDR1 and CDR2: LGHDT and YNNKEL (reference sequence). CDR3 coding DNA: TGTGCCAGCAGCCGTCAGATAGCGGGAGGGTCCTACGAGCAGTACTTC. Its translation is CASSRQIAGGSYEQYF.

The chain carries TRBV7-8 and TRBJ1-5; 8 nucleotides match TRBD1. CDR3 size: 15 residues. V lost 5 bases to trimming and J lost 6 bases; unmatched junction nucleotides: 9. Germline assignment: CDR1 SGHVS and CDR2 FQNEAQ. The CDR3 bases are TGTGCCAGCAGCCGTATAGGACAGGGCTCTCAGCCCCAGCATTTT. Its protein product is CASSRIGQGSQPQHF.

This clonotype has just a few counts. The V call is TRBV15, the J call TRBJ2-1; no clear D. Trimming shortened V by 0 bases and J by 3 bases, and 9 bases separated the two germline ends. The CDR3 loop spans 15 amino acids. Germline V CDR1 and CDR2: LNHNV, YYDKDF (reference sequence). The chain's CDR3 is CATSRDGTGYNEQFF. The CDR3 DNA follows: TGTGCCACCAGCAGAGATGGAACGGGCTACAATGAGCAGTTCTTC.

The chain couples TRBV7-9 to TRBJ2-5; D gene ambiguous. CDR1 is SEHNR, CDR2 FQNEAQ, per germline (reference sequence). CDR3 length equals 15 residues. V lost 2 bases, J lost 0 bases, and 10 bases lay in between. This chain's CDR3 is CASSLNGRYQETQYF. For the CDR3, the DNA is TGTGCCAGCAGCTTAAACGGTCGGTACCAAGAGACCCAGTACTTC.

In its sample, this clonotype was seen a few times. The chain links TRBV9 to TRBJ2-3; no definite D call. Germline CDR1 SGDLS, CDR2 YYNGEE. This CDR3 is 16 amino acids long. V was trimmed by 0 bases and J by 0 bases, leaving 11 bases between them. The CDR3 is CASSVEAALSTDTQYF. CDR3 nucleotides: TGTGCCAGCAGCGTAGAGGCGGCCCTGAGCACAGATACGCAGTATTTT.

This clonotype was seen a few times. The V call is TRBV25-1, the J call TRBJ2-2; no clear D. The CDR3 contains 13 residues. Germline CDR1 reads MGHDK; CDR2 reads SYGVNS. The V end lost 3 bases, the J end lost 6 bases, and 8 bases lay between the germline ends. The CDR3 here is CASSDRLSGELFF. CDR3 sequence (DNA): TGTGCCAGCAGTGACAGGTTATCCGGGGAGCTGTTTTTT.

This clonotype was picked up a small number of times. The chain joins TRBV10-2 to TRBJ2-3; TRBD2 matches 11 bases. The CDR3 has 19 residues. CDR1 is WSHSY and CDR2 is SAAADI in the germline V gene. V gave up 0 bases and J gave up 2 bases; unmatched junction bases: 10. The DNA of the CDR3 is TGCGCCAGCAGTGAGTCGATTGGGCTAGCGGGGGGATACACAGATACGCAGTATTTT. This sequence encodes CASSESIGLAGGYTDTQYF.

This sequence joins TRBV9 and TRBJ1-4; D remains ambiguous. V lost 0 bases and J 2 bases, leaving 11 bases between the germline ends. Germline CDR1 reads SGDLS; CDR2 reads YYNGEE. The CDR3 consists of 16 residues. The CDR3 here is CASSVGQLTTNEKLFF. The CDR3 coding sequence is TGTGCCAGCAGCGTAGGGCAGCTAACTACTAATGAAAAACTGTTTTTT.